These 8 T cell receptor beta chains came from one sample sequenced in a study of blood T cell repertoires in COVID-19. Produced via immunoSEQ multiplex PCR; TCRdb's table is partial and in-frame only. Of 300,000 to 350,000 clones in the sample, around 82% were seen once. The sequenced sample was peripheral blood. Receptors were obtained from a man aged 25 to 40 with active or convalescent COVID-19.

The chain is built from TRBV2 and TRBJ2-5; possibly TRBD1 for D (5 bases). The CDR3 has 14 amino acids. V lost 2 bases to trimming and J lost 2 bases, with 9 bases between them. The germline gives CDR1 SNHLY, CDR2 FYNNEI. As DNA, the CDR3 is TGTGCCAGCAGTGAAACAGGCCCACAAGAGACCCAGTACTTC. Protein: CASSETGPQETQYF.

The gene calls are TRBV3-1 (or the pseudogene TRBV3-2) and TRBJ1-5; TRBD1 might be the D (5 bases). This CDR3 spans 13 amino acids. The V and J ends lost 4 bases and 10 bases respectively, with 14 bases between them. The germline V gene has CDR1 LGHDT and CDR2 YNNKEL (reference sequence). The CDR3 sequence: CASSRKGREPQHF. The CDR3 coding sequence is TGTGCCAGCAGCCGAAAGGGCAGGGAACCCCAGCATTTT.

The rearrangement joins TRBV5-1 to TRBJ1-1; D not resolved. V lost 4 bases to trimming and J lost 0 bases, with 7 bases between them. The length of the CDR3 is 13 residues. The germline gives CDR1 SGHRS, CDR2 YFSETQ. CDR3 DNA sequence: TGCGCCAGCAGCAGGCGGTTGAACACTGAAGCTTTCTTT. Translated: CASSRRLNTEAFF.

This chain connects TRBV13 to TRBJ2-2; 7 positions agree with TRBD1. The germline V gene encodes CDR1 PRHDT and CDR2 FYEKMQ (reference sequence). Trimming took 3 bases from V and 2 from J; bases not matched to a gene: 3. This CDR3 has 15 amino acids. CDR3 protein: CASSFNRGNTGELFF. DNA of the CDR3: TGTGCCAGCAGCTTCAACAGGGGTAACACCGGGGAGCTGTTTTTT.

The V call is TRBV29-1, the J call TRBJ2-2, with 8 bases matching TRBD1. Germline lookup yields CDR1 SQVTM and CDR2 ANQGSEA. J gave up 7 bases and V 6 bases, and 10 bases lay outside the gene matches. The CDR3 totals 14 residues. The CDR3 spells CSVSETGASGELFF. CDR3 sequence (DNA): TGCAGCGTGAGCGAGACAGGGGCTAGCGGGGAGCTGTTTTTT.

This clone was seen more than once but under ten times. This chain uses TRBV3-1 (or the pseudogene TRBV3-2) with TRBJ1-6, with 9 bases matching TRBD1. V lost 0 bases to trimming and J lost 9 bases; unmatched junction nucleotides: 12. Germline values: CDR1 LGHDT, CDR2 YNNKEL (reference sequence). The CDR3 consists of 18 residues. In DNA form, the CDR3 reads TGTGCCAGCAGCCAAGATTTCACACAACAGGGGGCGCGTTCACCCCTCCACTTT. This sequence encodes CASSQDFTQQGARSPLHF.

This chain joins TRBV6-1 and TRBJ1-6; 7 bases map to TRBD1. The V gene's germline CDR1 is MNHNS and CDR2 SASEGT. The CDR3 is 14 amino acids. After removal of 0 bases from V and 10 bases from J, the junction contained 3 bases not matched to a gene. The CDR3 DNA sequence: TGTGCCAGCAGTGAAGCCGGGACAGTCTCACCCCTCCACTTT. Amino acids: CASSEAGTVSPLHF.

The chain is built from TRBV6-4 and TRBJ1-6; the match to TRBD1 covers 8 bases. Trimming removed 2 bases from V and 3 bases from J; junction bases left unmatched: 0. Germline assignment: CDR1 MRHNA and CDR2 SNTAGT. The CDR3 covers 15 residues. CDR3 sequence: CASSDDRGYNSPLHF. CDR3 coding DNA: TGTGCCAGCAGTGACGACAGGGGCTATAATTCACCCCTCCACTTT.